Listed here is a single TCR beta chain. Its specificity is unknown. This specimen belongs to a study of PD-1 blockade in classical Hodgkin lymphoma. Findings and caveats of the study: Significant TCR diversity gains by C4D1 occurred in CD4+ but not CD8+ cells.

Using immunoSEQ multiplex PCR, the repertoire was profiled, and TCRdb retains in-frame clones only, with some absent. Counted here are 40,000 to 65,000 clones, approximately 86% occurring once; the ten biggest clones make up approximately 6.5%. Time point noted: cycle 4 day 1 (C4D1), after 5 to 7 weeks of nivolumab. Each and every patient relapsed after autologous stem cell transplantation, and patients got differing brentuximab vedotin exposure. CDR3 size: 12 residues. V dropped 4 bases and J dropped 6; count of bases not matched to a gene: 4. Germline assignment: CDR1 SGHRS and CDR2 YFSETQ. The chain couples TRBV5-1 to TRBJ2-7, with 7 bases lining up with TRBD2. The sequence was obtained from a human donor with classical Hodgkin lymphoma. Specimen: peripheral blood mononuclear cells (PBMCs), collected before the fourth cycle of nivolumab. In DNA form, the CDR3 reads TGCGCCAGCAGCCTCCGGGGGGTCGAGCAGTACTTC. Its translation: CASSLRGVEQYF. Full variable domain (remainder filled in from reference TRBV5-1 and TRBJ2-7): KAGVTQTPRYLIKTRGQQVTLSCSPISGHRSVSWYQQTPGQGLQFLFEYFSETQRNKGNFPGRFSGRQFSNSRSEMNVSTLELGDSALYLCASSLRGVEQYFGPGTRLTVT.